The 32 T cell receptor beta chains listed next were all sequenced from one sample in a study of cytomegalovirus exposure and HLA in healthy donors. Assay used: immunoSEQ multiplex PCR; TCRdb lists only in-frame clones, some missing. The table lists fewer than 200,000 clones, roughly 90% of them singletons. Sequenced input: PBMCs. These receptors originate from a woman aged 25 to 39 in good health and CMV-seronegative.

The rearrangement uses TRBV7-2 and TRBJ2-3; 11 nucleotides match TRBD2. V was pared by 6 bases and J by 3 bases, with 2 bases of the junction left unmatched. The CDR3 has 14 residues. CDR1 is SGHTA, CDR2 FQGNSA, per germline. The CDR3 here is CASSTSGGTDTQYF. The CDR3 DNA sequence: TGTGCCAGCAGTACTAGCGGGGGTACAGATACGCAGTATTTT.

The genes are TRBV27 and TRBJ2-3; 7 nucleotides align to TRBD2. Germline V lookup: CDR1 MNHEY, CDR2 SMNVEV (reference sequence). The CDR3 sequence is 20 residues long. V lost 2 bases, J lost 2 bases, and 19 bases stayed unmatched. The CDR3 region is CASSLRGGMPWRTYTDTQYF. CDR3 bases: TGTGCCAGCAGTTTAAGGGGAGGGATGCCCTGGCGGACCTACACAGATACGCAGTATTTT.

CDR3 region: CASSEGRGQVFGYTF. The CDR3 DNA reads as TGTGCCAGCAGTGAAGGAAGGGGACAGGTGTTCGGCTACACCTTC. The chain is built from TRBV2 and TRBJ1-2, with 8 bases lining up with TRBD1. Trimming cost V 1 base and J 8 bases; bases outside gene matches: 9. Germline values: CDR1 SNHLY, CDR2 FYNNEI. This CDR3 comprises 15 residues.

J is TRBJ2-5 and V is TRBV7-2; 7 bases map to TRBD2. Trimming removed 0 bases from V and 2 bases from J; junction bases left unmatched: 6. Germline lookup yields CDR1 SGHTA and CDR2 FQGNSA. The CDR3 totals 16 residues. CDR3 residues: CASSLARGSGQETQYF. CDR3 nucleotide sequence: TGTGCCAGCAGCTTAGCGCGGGGGTCGGGACAAGAGACCCAGTACTTC.

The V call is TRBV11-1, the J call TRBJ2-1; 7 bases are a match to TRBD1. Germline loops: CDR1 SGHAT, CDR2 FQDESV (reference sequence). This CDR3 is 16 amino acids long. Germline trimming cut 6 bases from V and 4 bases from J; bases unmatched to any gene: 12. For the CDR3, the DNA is TGTGCCAGCAGGCCTCTCTCCCGGGACAGATACAATGAGCAGTTCTTC. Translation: CASRPLSRDRYNEQFF.

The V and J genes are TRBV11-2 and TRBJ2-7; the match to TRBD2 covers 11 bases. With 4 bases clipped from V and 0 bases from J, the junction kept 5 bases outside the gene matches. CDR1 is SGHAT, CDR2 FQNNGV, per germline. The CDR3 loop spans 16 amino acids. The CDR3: CASSSETSGNSYEQYF. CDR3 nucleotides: TGTGCCAGCAGCTCCGAGACTAGCGGGAACTCCTACGAGCAGTACTTC.

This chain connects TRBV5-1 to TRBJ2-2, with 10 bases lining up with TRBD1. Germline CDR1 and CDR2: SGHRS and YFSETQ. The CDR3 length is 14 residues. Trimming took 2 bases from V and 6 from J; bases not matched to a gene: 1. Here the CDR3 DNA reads TGCGCCAGCAGCTTAGGGACAGGGGCCGGGGAGCTGTTTTTT. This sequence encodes CASSLGTGAGELFF.

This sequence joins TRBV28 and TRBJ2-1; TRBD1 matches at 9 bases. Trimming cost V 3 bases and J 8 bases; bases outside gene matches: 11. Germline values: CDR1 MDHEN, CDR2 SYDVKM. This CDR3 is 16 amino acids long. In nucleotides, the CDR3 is TGTGCCAGCAGTTTCGACGGGACAGGGATCATCTATGAGCAGTTCTTC. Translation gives CASSFDGTGIIYEQFF.

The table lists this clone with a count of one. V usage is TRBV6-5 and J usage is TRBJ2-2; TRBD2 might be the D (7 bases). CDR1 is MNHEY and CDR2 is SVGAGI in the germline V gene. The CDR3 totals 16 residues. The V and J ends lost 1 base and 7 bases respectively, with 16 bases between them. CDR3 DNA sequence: TGTGCCAGCAGTTACTGGGGGGGGCAGCCCGACGGGGAGCTGTTTTTT. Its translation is CASSYWGGQPDGELFF.

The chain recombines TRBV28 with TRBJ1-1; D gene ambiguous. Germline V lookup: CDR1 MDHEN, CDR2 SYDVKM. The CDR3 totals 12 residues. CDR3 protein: CGTLPGNTEAFF. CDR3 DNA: TGTGGTACCCTTCCGGGGAACACTGAAGCTTTCTTT.

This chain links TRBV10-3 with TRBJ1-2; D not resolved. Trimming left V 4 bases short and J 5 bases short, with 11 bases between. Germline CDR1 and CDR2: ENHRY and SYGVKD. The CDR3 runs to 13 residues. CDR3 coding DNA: TGTGCCATCAGTGGGTGGGAAGGGTATGGCTACACCTTC. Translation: CAISGWEGYGYTF.

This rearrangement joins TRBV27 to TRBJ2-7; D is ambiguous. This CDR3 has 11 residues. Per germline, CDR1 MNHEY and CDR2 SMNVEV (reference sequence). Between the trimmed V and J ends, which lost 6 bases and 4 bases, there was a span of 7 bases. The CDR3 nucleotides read TGTGCCAGCAGAAAAGGATACGAGCAGTACTTC. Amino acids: CASRKGYEQYF.

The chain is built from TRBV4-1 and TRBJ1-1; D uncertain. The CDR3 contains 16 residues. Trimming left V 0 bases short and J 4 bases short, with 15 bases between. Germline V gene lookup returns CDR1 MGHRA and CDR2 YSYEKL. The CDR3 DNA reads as TGCGCCAGCAGCCAAGAGGTCACTAGGTTGGGCACTGAAGCTTTCTTT. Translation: CASSQEVTRLGTEAFF.

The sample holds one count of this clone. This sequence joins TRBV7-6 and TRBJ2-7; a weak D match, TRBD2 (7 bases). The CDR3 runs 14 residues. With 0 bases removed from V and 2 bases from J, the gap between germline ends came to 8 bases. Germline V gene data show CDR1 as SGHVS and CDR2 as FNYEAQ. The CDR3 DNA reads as TGTGCCAGCAGCTTAGCGGGGGGGCCCTACGAGCAGTACTTC. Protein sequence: CASSLAGGPYEQYF. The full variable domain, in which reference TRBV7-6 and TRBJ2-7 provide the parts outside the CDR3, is GAGVSQSPRYKVTKRGQDVALRCDPISGHVSLYWYRQALGQGPEFLTYFNYEAQQDKSGLPNDRFSAERPEGSISTLTIQRTEQRDSAMYRCASSLAGGPYEQYFGPGTRLTVT.

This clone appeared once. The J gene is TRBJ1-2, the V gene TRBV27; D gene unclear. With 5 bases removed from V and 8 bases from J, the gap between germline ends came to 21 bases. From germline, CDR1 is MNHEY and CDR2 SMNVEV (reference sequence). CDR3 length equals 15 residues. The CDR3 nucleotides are TGTGCCAGCAGTGGGTTAGAGGCGGGTGAACACGGCTACACCTTC. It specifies CASSGLEAGEHGYTF.

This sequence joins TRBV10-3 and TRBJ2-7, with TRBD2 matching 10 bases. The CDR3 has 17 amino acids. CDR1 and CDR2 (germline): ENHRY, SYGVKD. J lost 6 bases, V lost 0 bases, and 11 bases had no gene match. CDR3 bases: TGTGCCATCAGTGAGTCGGCTAGCGGGAGCGAGGGAACCGAGCAGTACTTC. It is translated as CAISESASGSEGTEQYF.

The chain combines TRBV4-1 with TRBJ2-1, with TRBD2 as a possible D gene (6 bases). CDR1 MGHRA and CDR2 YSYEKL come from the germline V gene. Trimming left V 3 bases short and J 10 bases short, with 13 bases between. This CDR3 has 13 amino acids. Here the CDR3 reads CASSHPGGVEQFF. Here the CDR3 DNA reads TGCGCCAGCAGCCATCCCGGAGGGGTCGAGCAGTTCTTC.

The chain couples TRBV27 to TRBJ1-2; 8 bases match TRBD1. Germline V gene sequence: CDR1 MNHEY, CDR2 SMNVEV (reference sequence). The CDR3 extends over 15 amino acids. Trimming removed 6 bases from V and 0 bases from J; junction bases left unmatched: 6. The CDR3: CASRPGGLTNYGYTF. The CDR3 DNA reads TGTGCCAGCAGACCAGGGGGCCTGACTAACTATGGCTACACCTTC.

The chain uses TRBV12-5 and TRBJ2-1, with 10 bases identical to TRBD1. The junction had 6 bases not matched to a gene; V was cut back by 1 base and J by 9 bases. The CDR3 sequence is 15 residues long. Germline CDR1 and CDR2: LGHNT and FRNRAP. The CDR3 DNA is TGTGCTAGTGGTTTGGCGGGACAGGGGATTAGTGAGCAGTTCTTC. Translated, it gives CASGLAGQGISEQFF.

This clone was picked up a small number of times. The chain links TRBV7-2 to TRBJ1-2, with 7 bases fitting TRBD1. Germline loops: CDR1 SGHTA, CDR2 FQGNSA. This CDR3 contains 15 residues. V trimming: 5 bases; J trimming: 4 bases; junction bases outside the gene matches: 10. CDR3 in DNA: TGTGCCAGCAGCGCCACGGGGACAGACCTCTATGGCTACACCTTC. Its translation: CASSATGTDLYGYTF. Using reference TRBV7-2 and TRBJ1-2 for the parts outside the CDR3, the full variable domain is GAGVSQSPSNKVTEKGKDVELRCDPISGHTALYWYRQSLGQGLEFLIYFQGNSAPDKSGLPSDRFSAERTGGSVSTLTIQRTQQEDSAVYLCASSATGTDLYGYTFGSGTRLTVV.

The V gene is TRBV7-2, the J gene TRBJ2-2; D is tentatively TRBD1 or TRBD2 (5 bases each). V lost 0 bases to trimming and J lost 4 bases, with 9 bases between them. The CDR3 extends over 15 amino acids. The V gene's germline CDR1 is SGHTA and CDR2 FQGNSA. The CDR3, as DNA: TGTGCCAGCAGCTTAGCGTTGGGGACCACCGGGGAGCTGTTTTTT. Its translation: CASSLALGTTGELFF.

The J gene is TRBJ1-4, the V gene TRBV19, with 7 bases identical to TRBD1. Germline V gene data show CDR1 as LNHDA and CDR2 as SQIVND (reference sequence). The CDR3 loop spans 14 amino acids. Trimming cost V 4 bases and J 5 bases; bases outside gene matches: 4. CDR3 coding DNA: TGTGCCAGTAGTAGGGACAGAACAAATGAAAAACTGTTTTTT. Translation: CASSRDRTNEKLFF. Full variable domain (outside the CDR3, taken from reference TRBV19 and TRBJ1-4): DGGITQSPKYLFRKEGQNVTLSCEQNLNHDAMYWYRQDPGQGLRLIYYSQIVNDFQKGDIAEGYSVSREKKESFPLTVTSAQKNPTAFYLCASSRDRTNEKLFFGSGTQLSVL.

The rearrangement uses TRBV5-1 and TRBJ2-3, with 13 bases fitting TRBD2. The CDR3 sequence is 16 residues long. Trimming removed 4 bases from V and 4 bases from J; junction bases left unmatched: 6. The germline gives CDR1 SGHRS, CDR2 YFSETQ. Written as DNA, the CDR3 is TGCGCCAGCAGCCCGGGACTAGCGGGGAAGTCAGATACGCAGTATTTT. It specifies CASSPGLAGKSDTQYF.

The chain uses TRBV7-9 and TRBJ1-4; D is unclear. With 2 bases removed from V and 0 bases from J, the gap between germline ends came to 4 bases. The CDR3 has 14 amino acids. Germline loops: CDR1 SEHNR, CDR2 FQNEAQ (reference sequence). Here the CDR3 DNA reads TGTGCCAGCAGCTTAAGGGCAACTAATGAAAAACTGTTTTTT. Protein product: CASSLRATNEKLFF.

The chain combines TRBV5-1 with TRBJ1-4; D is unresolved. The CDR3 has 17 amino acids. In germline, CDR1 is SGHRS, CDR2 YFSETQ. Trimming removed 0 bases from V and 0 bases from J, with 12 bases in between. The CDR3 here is CASSLAEDLPTNEKLFF. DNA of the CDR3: TGCGCCAGCAGCTTGGCAGAGGACCTCCCAACTAATGAAAAACTGTTTTTT.

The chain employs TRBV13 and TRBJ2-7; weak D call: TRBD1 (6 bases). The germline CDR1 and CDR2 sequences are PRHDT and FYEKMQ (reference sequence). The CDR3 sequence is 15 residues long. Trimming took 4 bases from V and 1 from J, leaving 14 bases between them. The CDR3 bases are TGTGCCAGCAGCTCCCGGTGGACAGCTTCCTACGAGCAGTACTTC. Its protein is CASSSRWTASYEQYF.

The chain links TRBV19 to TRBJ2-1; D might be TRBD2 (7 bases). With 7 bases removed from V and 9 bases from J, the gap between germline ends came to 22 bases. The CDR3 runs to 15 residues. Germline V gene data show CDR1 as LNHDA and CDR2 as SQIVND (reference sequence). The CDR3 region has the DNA TGTGCCAGTACTCACATACAGGGCTCGGGGGGTGAGCAGTTCTTC. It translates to CASTHIQGSGGEQFF.

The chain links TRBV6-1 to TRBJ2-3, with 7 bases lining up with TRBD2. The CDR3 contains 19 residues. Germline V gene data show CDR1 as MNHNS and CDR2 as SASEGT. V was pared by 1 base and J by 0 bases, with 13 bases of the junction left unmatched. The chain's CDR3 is CASSEGWGLPTRSTDTQYF. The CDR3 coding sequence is TGTGCCAGCAGTGAAGGCTGGGGACTACCCACAAGAAGCACAGATACGCAGTATTTT.

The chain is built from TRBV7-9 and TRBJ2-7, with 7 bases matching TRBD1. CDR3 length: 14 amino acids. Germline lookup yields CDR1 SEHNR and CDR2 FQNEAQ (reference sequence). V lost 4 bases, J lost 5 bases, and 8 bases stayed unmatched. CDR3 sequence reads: CASSSQTGIDEQYF. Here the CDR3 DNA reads TGTGCCAGCAGCTCCCAGACAGGGATCGACGAGCAGTACTTC. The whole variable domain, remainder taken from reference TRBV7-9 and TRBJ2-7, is DTGVSQNPRHKITKRGQNVTFRCDPISEHNRLYWYRQTLGQGPEFLTYFQNEAQLEKSRLLSDRFSAERPKGSFSTLEIQRTEQGDSAMYLCASSSQTGIDEQYFGPGTRLTVT.

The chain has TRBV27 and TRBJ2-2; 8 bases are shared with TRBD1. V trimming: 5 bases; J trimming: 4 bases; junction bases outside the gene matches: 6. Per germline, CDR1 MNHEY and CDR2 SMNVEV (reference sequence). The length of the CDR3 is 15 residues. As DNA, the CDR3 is TGTGCCAGCAGTGGACAGGGTCGGGGCACCGGGGAGCTGTTTTTT. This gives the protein CASSGQGRGTGELFF.

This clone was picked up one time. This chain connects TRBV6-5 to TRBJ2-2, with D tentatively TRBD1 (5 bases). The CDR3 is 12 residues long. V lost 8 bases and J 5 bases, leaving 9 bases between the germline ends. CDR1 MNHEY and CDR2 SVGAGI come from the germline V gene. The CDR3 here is CASHRSTGELFF. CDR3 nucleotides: TGTGCCAGCCACAGGTCTACCGGGGAGCTGTTTTTT.

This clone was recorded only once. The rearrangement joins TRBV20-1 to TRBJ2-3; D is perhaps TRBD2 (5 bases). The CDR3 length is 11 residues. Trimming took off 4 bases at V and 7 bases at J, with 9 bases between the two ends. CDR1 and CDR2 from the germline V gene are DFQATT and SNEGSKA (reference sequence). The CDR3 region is CSANTGNTQYF. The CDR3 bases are TGCAGTGCTAACACCGGGAATACGCAGTATTTT.